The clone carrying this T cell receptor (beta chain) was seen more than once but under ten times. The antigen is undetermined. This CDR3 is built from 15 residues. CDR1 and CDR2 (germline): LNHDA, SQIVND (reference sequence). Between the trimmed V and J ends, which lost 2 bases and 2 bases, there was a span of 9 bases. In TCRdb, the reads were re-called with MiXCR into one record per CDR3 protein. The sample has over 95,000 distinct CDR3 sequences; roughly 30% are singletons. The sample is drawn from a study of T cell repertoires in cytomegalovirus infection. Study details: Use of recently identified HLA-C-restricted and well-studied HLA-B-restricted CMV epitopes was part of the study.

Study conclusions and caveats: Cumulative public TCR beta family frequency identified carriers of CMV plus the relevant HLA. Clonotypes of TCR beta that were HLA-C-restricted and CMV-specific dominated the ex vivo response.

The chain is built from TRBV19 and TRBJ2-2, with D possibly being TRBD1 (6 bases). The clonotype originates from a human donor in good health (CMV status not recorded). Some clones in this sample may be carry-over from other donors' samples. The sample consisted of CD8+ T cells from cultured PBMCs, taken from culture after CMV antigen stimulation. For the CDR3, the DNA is TGTGCCAGTAGTATACCGGGACACAACACCGGGGAGCTGTTTTTT. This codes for CASSIPGHNTGELFF.